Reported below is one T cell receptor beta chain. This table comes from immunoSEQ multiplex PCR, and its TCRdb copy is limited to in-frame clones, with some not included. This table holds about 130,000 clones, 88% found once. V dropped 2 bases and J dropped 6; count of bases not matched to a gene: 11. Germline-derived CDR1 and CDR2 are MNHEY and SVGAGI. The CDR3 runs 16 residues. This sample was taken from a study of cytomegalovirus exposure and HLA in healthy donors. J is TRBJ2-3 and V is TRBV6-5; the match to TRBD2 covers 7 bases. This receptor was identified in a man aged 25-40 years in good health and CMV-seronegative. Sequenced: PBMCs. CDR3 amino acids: CASSYKPGLPMDTQYF. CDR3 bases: TGTGCCAGCAGTTACAAACCGGGACTACCGATGGATACGCAGTATTTT.